These 11 T cell receptor beta chains share one sample of origin, sequenced in a study of CD8+ T cells in alopecia areata. The authors extracted RNA and reverse transcribed it into cDNA as the sequencing template. Sequenced by immunoSEQ multiplex PCR; TCRdb stores in-frame clones only, minus some. The sample includes 150,000 to 200,000 clones, almost 65% seen only once; the top ten take about 1.5%. This sample comprised CD4+ T cells sorted from blood, obtained at week 0. The source of these receptors is a human donor with alopecia areata.

This clone was detected once. V gene TRBV15 combines with J gene TRBJ1-1, with D maybe TRBD1 (5 bases). Trimming removed 3 bases at V and 11 bases at J, with 16 bases between. CDR1 is LNHNV, CDR2 YYDKDF, per germline (reference sequence). CDR3 size: 13 residues. The DNA for the CDR3 is TGTGCCACCAGCAGCCAGGGCGGGCGACTGGCTTTCTTT. Translation gives CATSSQGGRLAFF.

The table lists this clone with a count of one. V is TRBV28 and J is TRBJ2-5; 7 nucleotides agree with TRBD1. V trimming: 6 bases; J trimming: 1 base; junction bases outside the gene matches: 5. The CDR3 is 14 residues long. Per the germline V gene, CDR1 is MDHEN and CDR2 is SYDVKM. For the CDR3, the DNA is TGTGCCAGCAGCTCGCAGGGGGTCCAAGAGACCCAGTACTTC. Its protein is CASSSQGVQETQYF.

V is TRBV27 and J is TRBJ1-5; no firm D call. The germline CDR1 and CDR2 sequences are MNHEY and SMNVEV (reference sequence). V was shortened by 6 bases and J by 11 bases, with 17 bases between the two germline ends. This CDR3 has 13 amino acids. DNA of the CDR3: TGTGCCAGCAGCCGCCCCGGGAGTAAGGCCCAGCATTTT. Its translation is CASSRPGSKAQHF.

The genes are TRBV19 and TRBJ2-4; TRBD2 might be the D (6 bases). Germline V lookup: CDR1 LNHDA, CDR2 SQIVND (reference sequence). This CDR3 is 16 amino acids long. Trimming pared 8 bases from V and 8 bases from J, leaving 25 bases between. The CDR3 bases are TGTGCCAGTGGTGTGGCGAACGGGGGAGGCTGGGACATTCAGTACTTC. Protein: CASGVANGGGWDIQYF.

The genes are TRBV15 and TRBJ2-3, with D possibly being TRBD2 (6 bases). With 3 bases removed from V and 4 bases from J, the gap between germline ends came to 17 bases. Germline V CDR1 and CDR2: LNHNV, YYDKDF (reference sequence). The CDR3 runs to 16 residues. CDR3 region: CATSSNGLPDPDTQYF. CDR3 bases: TGTGCCACCAGCAGCAATGGACTACCAGACCCAGATACGCAGTATTTT.

The chain joins TRBV30 to TRBJ2-3; D remains ambiguous. The length of the CDR3 is 13 residues. V lost 4 bases and J 0 bases, leaving 8 bases between the germline ends. Germline-derived CDR1 and CDR2 are GTSNPN and SVGIG (reference sequence). The CDR3 protein is CAWIHQSTDTQYF. CDR3 nucleotide sequence: TGTGCCTGGATCCACCAAAGCACAGATACGCAGTATTTT.

In its sample, this clone was seen a few times. This rearrangement joins TRBV19 to TRBJ1-1, with D possibly matching TRBD1 (5 bases). From germline, CDR1 is LNHDA and CDR2 SQIVND (reference sequence). Trimming removed 3 bases at V and 9 bases at J, with 8 bases between. The CDR3 sequence is 11 residues long. The CDR3 protein is CASSIPGKAFF. The CDR3 nucleotides read TGTGCCAGTAGTATTCCAGGGAAAGCTTTCTTT. The full variable domain, in which reference TRBV19 and TRBJ1-1 provide the parts outside the CDR3, is DGGITQSPKYLFRKEGQNVTLSCEQNLNHDAMYWYRQDPGQGLRLIYYSQIVNDFQKGDIAEGYSVSREKKESFPLTVTSAQKNPTAFYLCASSIPGKAFFGQGTRLTVV.

V and J are TRBV6-1 and TRBJ2-7; tentatively, D is TRBD1 (5 bases). CDR1 and CDR2 from the germline V gene are MNHNS and SASEGT. V was clipped by 8 bases and J by 1 base, with 9 bases between them. The CDR3 extends over 12 amino acids. In DNA form, the CDR3 reads TGTGCCAGCGCCCGACAGTCCTACGAGCAGTACTTC. Protein sequence: CASARQSYEQYF.

The CDR3 loop is CAWSGQGGFYGYTF. CDR3 in DNA: TGTGCCTGGAGTGGGCAGGGAGGCTTCTATGGCTACACCTTC. The genes are TRBV30 and TRBJ1-2, with D maybe TRBD1 (5 bases). Germline V gene lookup returns CDR1 GTSNPN and CDR2 SVGIG (reference sequence). Trimming removed 1 base from V and 4 bases from J, with 13 bases in between. The CDR3 is 14 amino acids.

This clone appeared a few times. The V gene is TRBV7-6, the J gene TRBJ2-3; D unclear. Per germline, CDR1 SGHVS and CDR2 FNYEAQ. The ends were cut back, 5 bases at V and 1 base at J, with 4 bases in the middle. The CDR3 loop spans 12 amino acids. CDR3 coding DNA: TGTGCCAGCAGCGGGGGCACAGATACGCAGTATTTT. The encoded protein is CASSGGTDTQYF.

The rearrangement uses TRBV30 and TRBJ2-3; perhaps TRBD1 as D (7 bases). V lost 8 bases to trimming and J lost 5 bases, with 14 bases between them. This CDR3 contains 12 residues. The germline V gene has CDR1 GTSNPN and CDR2 SVGIG (reference sequence). The CDR3 region has the DNA TGTGCCAGTGGCCAGGGGGGAGATACGCAGTATTTT. Protein product: CASGQGGDTQYF.